This T cell receptor (beta chain) was obtained from a study of T cell responses to AZD1222 COVID-19 vaccine. Per germline, CDR1 GTSNPN and CDR2 SVGIG (reference sequence). This CDR3 is 12 amino acids long. V lost 5 bases, J lost 7 bases, and 14 bases lay in between. TCRdb's table, derived via immunoSEQ multiplex PCR, lists solely in-frame clones and lacks some. Found here are 120,000 or so clones, around 89% of them singletons; the top ten hold less than 8.5%. Second-dose schedules of about 4 or about 12 weeks were combined. The clonotype comes from an adult who received the AZD1222 COVID-19 vaccine. The rearrangement joins TRBV30 to TRBJ2-5, with unresolved D. The material was peripheral blood, obtained 28 days after the second AZD1222 dose. CDR3 nucleotide sequence: TGTGCCTGGGGACGGAGCCCAACGACCCAGTACTTC. Protein sequence: CAWGRSPTTQYF.